One sample yielded the 18 T cell receptor beta chains listed below, sequenced in a study of blood T cells in healthy people across ages. A sample-barcoded 5' primer and a J-beta primer mix were used in a second PCR of roughly 7 to 12 cycles. TCRdb reprocessed the 5' RACE reads via MiXCR and lists one record per CDR3 protein. Of 630,000 or so distinct CDR3 sequences listed, approximately 31% are singletons. The sequenced sample consisted of blood. The receptors come from a woman older than 75 in good health.

V and J are TRBV10-3 and TRBJ2-5, with D hard to call. This CDR3 contains 11 residues. Germline lookup yields CDR1 ENHRY and CDR2 SYGVKD. V lost 6 bases and J lost 5, with 7 bases in between. The CDR3 sequence: CAIRDRETQYF. For the CDR3, the DNA is TGTGCCATCAGGGATCGGGAGACCCAGTACTTC.

There are many counts of this clonotype. This sequence joins TRBV15 and TRBJ2-1, with TRBD2 matching over 8 bases. The CDR3 has 15 amino acids. From germline, CDR1 is LNHNV and CDR2 YYDKDF (reference sequence). V gave up 5 bases and J gave up 10 bases; unmatched junction bases: 13. CDR3 amino acids: CATSLQRQRGGEQFF. For the CDR3, the DNA is TGTGCCACCAGCCTCCAGCGACAACGGGGGGGGGAGCAGTTCTTC.

This chain uses TRBV2 with TRBJ1-5; D remains unclear. CDR1 is SNHLY, CDR2 FYNNEI, per germline. Trimming stripped 7 bases from V and 5 bases from J, with 12 bases between. This CDR3 has 13 amino acids. The CDR3 DNA is TGTGCCAGCACATGGTTAGGAGATCAGCCCCAGCATTTT. Protein product: CASTWLGDQPQHF.

The chain recombines TRBV25-1 with TRBJ1-1; tentative D call: TRBD1 (6 bases). There are 14 residues in the CDR3. Germline V CDR1 and CDR2: MGHDK, SYGVNS. Trimming removed 6 bases from V and 5 bases from J, with 16 bases in between. In DNA form, the CDR3 reads TGTGCCAGCAGGGCCGGGGGCGCGGGAACTGAAGCTTTCTTT. Translating it yields CASRAGGAGTEAFF.

Concerning this clonotype itself: This may stem from a read error, because a much larger clone lies one nucleotide away. The chain recombines TRBV20-1 with TRBJ1-1; no reliable D call. Germline values: CDR1 DFQATT, CDR2 SNEGSKA (reference sequence). V was cut by 6 bases and J by 4 bases, with 15 bases left in between. The CDR3 runs 13 residues. The CDR3 nucleotides are TGCAGTGCCCCGGCGACAACTGGCACTGAAGCTTTCTTT. Its translation is CSAPATTGTEAFF.

This clonotype has ten or more counts. This sequence joins TRBV5-6 and TRBJ2-3, with D tentatively TRBD1 (5 bases). V was pared by 4 bases and J by 5 bases, with 8 bases between. This CDR3 has 12 residues. CDR1 is SGHDT and CDR2 is YYEEEE in the germline V gene. CDR3: CASSQRGDTQYF. The CDR3 region has the DNA TGTGCCAGCAGCCAAAGGGGAGATACGCAGTATTTT. Looking up the rest from reference TRBV5-6 and TRBJ2-3 gives the full variable domain: DAGVTQSPTHLIKTRGQQVTLRCSPKSGHDTVSWYQQALGQGPQFIFQYYEEEERQRGNFPDRFSGHQFPNYSSELNVNALLLGDSALYLCASSQRGDTQYFGPGTRLTVL.

This sequence joins TRBV29-1 and TRBJ1-3; D is undetermined. CDR1 is SQVTM, CDR2 ANQGSEA, per germline. Deletions cut 4 bases from V and 0 bases from J, with 10 bases between. This CDR3 contains 14 residues. CDR3 DNA: TGCAGCGTTGCGGTCAGGCACTCTGGAAACACCATATATTTT. This translates into CSVAVRHSGNTIYF.

A few counts support this clonotype. This may be a read error, as it is one base from a much larger clone. The gene calls are TRBV6-4 and TRBJ2-3; 8 bases map to TRBD1. Germline CDR1 MRHNA, CDR2 SNTAGT. This CDR3 contains 15 residues. V trimming: 4 bases; J trimming: 5 bases; junction bases outside the gene matches: 8. The CDR3 loop reads CASSVGQEGIDTQYF. DNA for the CDR3: TGTGCCAGCAGTGTGGGACAGGAAGGCATAGATACGCAGTATTTT.

Comments on this clonotype: Since a much larger clone is just one base distant, this may be a read error. In DNA form, the CDR3 reads TGTGCCTGGATACCGGGACTAGCGGGGAGGGACAATGAGCAGTTCTTC. Its translation is CAWIPGLAGRDNEQFF. The J gene is TRBJ2-1, the V gene TRBV30, with 13 bases that match TRBD2. V lost 4 bases to trimming and J lost 5 bases; unmatched junction nucleotides: 8. Looked up from germline, CDR1 is GTSNPN and CDR2 is SVGIG (reference sequence). The CDR3 runs to 16 residues.

This clonotype has a count of ten or more. The chain has TRBV12-3 or TRBV12-4 and TRBJ1-2; D is undetermined. CDR3 size: 13 residues. Trimming cost V 2 bases and J 0 bases, with 4 bases left between them. This CDR3 reads CASSLTANYGYTF. CDR3 bases: TGTGCCAGCAGTTTAACGGCTAACTATGGCTACACCTTC.

At least ten counts were recorded for this clonotype. This CDR3 reads CASSRGGGRYYGYTF. The CDR3, as DNA: TGTGCCAGCAGCCGGGGGGGAGGAAGGTACTATGGCTACACCTTC. This chain connects TRBV3-1 to TRBJ1-2; D may be TRBD1 (5 bases). This CDR3 is built from 15 residues. CDR1 and CDR2 from the germline V gene are LGHDT and YNNKEL (reference sequence). Trimming left V 4 bases short and J 3 bases short, with 15 bases between.

This clonotype was detected many times. V gene TRBV19 combines with J gene TRBJ1-1; 7 nucleotides line up with TRBD1. This CDR3 is built from 15 residues. The germline V gene encodes CDR1 LNHDA and CDR2 SQIVND (reference sequence). Losses at the gene ends were 3 bases for V and 6 bases for J; bases not matched to a gene: 10. The CDR3 sequence: CASSIAGQATPEAFF. In DNA form, the CDR3 reads TGTGCCAGTAGTATTGCAGGACAGGCCACTCCTGAAGCTTTCTTT.

J is TRBJ2-7 and V is TRBV27, with D possibly TRBD2 on 6 matching bases. The J call may be in error: the DNA end matches TRBJ2-5 better. The CDR3 has 14 amino acids. Germline CDR1 MNHEY, CDR2 SMNVEV (reference sequence). The CDR3 loop reads CASSSQLARETQYF. CDR3 DNA: TGTGCCAGCAGTTCCCAACTAGCTCGAGAGACCCAGTACTTC.

Note on this clonotype: This may stem from a read error, because a much larger clone lies one nucleotide away. The V call is TRBV24-1, the J call TRBJ1-5; D gene ambiguous. The CDR3 has 13 amino acids. In germline, CDR1 is KGHDR, CDR2 SFDVKD. The V gene lost 6 bases and the J gene lost 2 bases, with 7 bases spanning the gap. CDR3 nucleotides: TGTGCCACCAGTCGAGATGGCAATCAGCCCCAGCATTTT. Amino acid sequence: CATSRDGNQPQHF.

A word on this clonotype: This may come from a read error, since a much larger clone is one base off. The V gene is TRBV10-3, the J gene TRBJ2-7, with D perhaps matching TRBD1 or TRBD2 (7 bases each). Germline CDR1 is ENHRY and CDR2 is SYGVKD. The CDR3 totals 14 residues. CDR3 sequence reads: CALRGGTGTYEQYF. Here the CDR3 DNA reads TGTGCCCTCAGGGGGGGGACGGGGACCTACGAGCAGTACTTC.

For the CDR3, the DNA is TGCGCCAGCAGTCTTCCGACAGGGATGCCTGAAGCTTTCTTT. Translating it yields CASSLPTGMPEAFF. The chain has TRBV5-1 and TRBJ1-1, with TRBD1 matching over 7 bases. Germline CDR1 and CDR2: SGHRS and YFSETQ. The length of the CDR3 is 14 residues. J gave up 6 bases and V 5 bases, and 10 bases lay outside the gene matches.

This chain joins TRBV27 and TRBJ2-3; 7 positions match TRBD1. The germline CDR1 and CDR2 sequences are MNHEY and SMNVEV (reference sequence). The CDR3 covers 16 residues. V lost 3 bases to trimming and J lost 0 bases; unmatched junction nucleotides: 6. The CDR3: CASSFRGQSSTDTQYF. The CDR3 DNA reads TGTGCCAGCAGTTTTAGGGGACAGTCTAGCACAGATACGCAGTATTTT.

This clonotype was counted a few times. The V call is TRBV30, the J call TRBJ2-5; D uncertain. V lost 2 bases and J 6 bases, leaving 10 bases between the germline ends. The CDR3 consists of 12 residues. CDR1 GTSNPN and CDR2 SVGIG come from the germline V gene (reference sequence). This chain's CDR3 is CAWSPRSQTQYF. The CDR3 coding sequence is TGTGCCTGGAGTCCCCGGTCCCAGACCCAGTACTTC.